This is a list of T cell receptor beta chains from one sample in a study of CD4 T cells in lung cancer. These TCRs' antigens remain unknown. TCRdb keeps only in-frame clones here, not all; method: immunoSEQ multiplex PCR. The table has a few hundred clones, around 92% seen once. Sequencing was done on a sample of a CD4+ T cell line or clone grown in culture. Source of these receptors: an older woman with non-small cell lung cancer. Some clones in this sample may be carry-over from other donors' samples. Each CDR3 is given with its conserved first and last residue. A D gene is named only where the DNA matches it firmly. Expanded clones are given a class, and other clones once, few, many or no size at all.

j_gene	d_gene	abundance	v_gene	CDR3nt	CDR3aa
TRBJ1-1	NA	NA	TRBV6-5	TGTGCCAGCAGTTACCGACCTGAAAGCCGTCTAGAAGCTTTCTTT	CASSYRPESRLEAFF
TRBJ2-7	NA	NA	TRBV5-5	TGTGCCAGCAGCTTGGCGGGGAACGAGCAGTACTTC	CASSLAGNEQYF
TRBJ1-1	NA	NA	TRBV15	TGTGCCACCAGCAGAGATACGGGCGGCGCTGAAGCTTTCTTT	CATSRDTGGAEAFF
TRBJ2-5	TRBD2	NA	TRBV11-2	TGTGCCAGCAGCGACCGGGGGGGAGAACAAGAGACCCAGTACTTC	CASSDRGGEQETQYF
TRBJ1-4	NA	NA	TRBV7-8	TGTGCCAGCAGTATGGGGGAGCGAGGGGAAAAACTGTTTTTT	CASSMGERGEKLFF
TRBJ1-5	NA	NA	TRBV14	TGTGCCAGCACCAGGAGCGGGCCCCGGGATCAGCCCCAGCATTTT	CASTRSGPRDQPQHF
TRBJ2-1	NA	NA	TRBV4-1	TGCGCCAGCAGCCAAGATAGTAGGACTGAGCAGTTCTTC	CASSQDSRTEQFF
TRBJ2-7	NA	NA	TRBV7-2	TGTGCCAGCAGCTTTAGCGGTCCCTCCTACGAGCAGTACTTC	CASSFSGPSYEQYF
TRBJ1-1	NA	once	TRBV6-5	TGTGCCAGCAGTTTGGGTGAAGCGGGGACTGAAGCTTTCTTT	CASSLGEAGTEAFF
TRBJ2-1	NA	NA	TRBV5-8	TGTGCCAGCAGCTTGGTTCGGAGGGGGTACAATGAGCAGTTCTTC	CASSLVRRGYNEQFF
TRBJ2-7	NA	NA	TRBV7-2	TGTGCCAGCAGCTTTACAGGGGACTCGGGGGCCGAGCAGTACTTC	CASSFTGDSGAEQYF
TRBJ2-3	TRBD2	NA	TRBV5-4	TGTGCCAGCAGCGCCTCACGGACTAGCGGGGGGGGCACAGATACGCAGTATTTT	CASSASRTSGGGTDTQYF
TRBJ2-3	TRBD2	NA	TRBV15	TGTGCCACCAGCCTGACTAGCGGCCTCCAGCAGGGTACGCAGTATTTT	CATSLTSGLQQGTQYF
TRBJ2-1	NA	NA	TRBV19	TGTGCCAGTAGTATCGGGGCGGTGCGGGATGAGCAGTTCTTC	CASSIGAVRDEQFF
TRBJ2-3	TRBD2	NA	TRBV7-6	TGTGCCAGCAGCGCCTCACGGACTAGCGGGGGGGGCACAGATACGCAGTATTTT	CASSASRTSGGGTDTQYF
TRBJ2-7	NA	once	TRBV28	TGTGCCACCGCTGACAGGAGTTACTACGAGCAGTACTTC	CATADRSYYEQYF
TRBJ2-3	TRBD2	NA	TRBV5-4	TGTGCCAGTAGCGAGGCTAGCGGGGGGGCTGGGGATACGCAGTATTTT	CASSEASGGAGDTQYF
TRBJ2-7	NA	NA	TRBV11-2	TGTGCCAGCAGCTTAGAAATAGGCCCTACCTACGAGCAGTACTTC	CASSLEIGPTYEQYF
TRBJ1-1	NA	once	TRBV7-9	TGTGCCAGCAGCATTTGGACAGAGTACACTGAAGCTTTCTTT	CASSIWTEYTEAFF
TRBJ2-3	TRBD2	NA	TRBV7-8	TGTGCCAGCAGCGCCTCACGGACTAGCGGGGGGGGCACAGATACGCAGTATTTT	CASSASRTSGGGTDTQYF
TRBJ1-1	NA	NA	TRBV4-1	TGCGCCAGCAGCCAAGATCAACAGGGAGACACTGAAGCTTTCTTT	CASSQDQQGDTEAFF
TRBJ1-5	TRBD1	once	TRBV5-5	TGTGCCAGCAGCTTCAACCCCCTACAGGGGAATCAGCCCCAGCATTTT	CASSFNPLQGNQPQHF
TRBJ2-3	TRBD2	few	TRBV7-9	TGTGCCAGCAGCGCCTCACGGACTAGCGGGGGGGGCACAGATACGCAGTATTTT	CASSASRTSGGGTDTQYF
TRBJ2-7	TRBD1	NA	TRBV19	TGTGCCAGTAGTAGACCGGGACAGGGTTACGAGCAGTACTTC	CASSRPGQGYEQYF
TRBJ2-7	TRBD2	NA	TRBV19	TGTGCCAGTAGCCCTCAAAAGGGACTAGCCTCCTACGAGCAGTACTTC	CASSPQKGLASYEQYF
TRBJ2-3	TRBD2	NA	TRBV7-2	TGTGCCAGCGCCTCACGGACTAGCGGGGGGGGCACAGATACGCAGTATTTT	CASASRTSGGGTDTQYF
TRBJ1-3	NA	few	TRBV4-1	TGCGCCAGCAGCCCAGACCGGGACCCTCGAAACACCATATATTTT	CASSPDRDPRNTIYF
TRBJ2-2	NA	NA	TRBV7-8	TGTGCCAGCAGCTTGGGGCGGACGAGGGCCGGGGAGCTGTTTTTT	CASSLGRTRAGELFF
TRBJ2-1	NA	NA	TRBV19	TGTGCCATCCCCGTCCTCCCAATATCCTACAATGAGCAGTTCTTC	CAIPVLPISYNEQFF
TRBJ2-1	TRBD2	NA	TRBV7-2	TGTGCCAGCAGCTATGGGGGGGTCAACAATGAGCAGTTCTTC	CASSYGGVNNEQFF
TRBJ2-3	NA	NA	TRBV28	TGTGCCCCTAGTCTGGGGGCGGATACGCAGTATTTT	CAPSLGADTQYF